A single sample is the source of the 25 T cell receptor beta chains below, sequenced in a study of regulatory T cells in long-lasting Graves disease. Time point given: newly diagnosed GD, antithyroid drugs for less than 3 months. Following extraction of RNA from PBMCs, that RNA was used to make the TCR library. Arm-PCR of CDR3 regions and iRepertoire HTBI primers were the basis on which TCR beta libraries were built. TCRdb recomputed calls from the multiplex PCR reads with MiXCR, one row per CDR3 protein. The data hold more than 450,000 distinct CDR3 sequences, with more than 10% observed a single time. The sample also formed part of further work on T cells in Graves' hyperthyroidism and ophthalmopathy.

The sequencing here drew on peripheral blood mononuclear cells (PBMCs), taken at new diagnosis, from a patient treated with antithyroid drugs. These receptors came from a woman younger than 45 with Graves disease.

This clonotype was counted between two and nine times. The chain carries TRBV27 and TRBJ2-7, with D hard to call. Deletions cut 3 bases from V and 6 bases from J, with 9 bases between. The CDR3 is 12 amino acids. Germline CDR1 and CDR2: MNHEY and SMNVEV (reference sequence). The CDR3 loop is CASSFRAGEQYF. CDR3 nucleotide sequence: TGTGCCAGCAGTTTTCGTGCTGGCGAGCAGTACTTC.

This clonotype was seen at least ten times. The J gene is TRBJ2-7, the V gene TRBV30; tentative D call: TRBD1 (5 bases). V lost 2 bases, J lost 4 bases, and 15 bases lay in between. Germline CDR1 and CDR2: GTSNPN and SVGIG (reference sequence). This CDR3 contains 14 residues. As DNA, the CDR3 is TGTGCCTGGAGTATAGGGCAGGGTCAATACGAGCAGTACTTC. Its translation: CAWSIGQGQYEQYF. The full variable domain, rest sourced from reference TRBV30 and TRBJ2-7, is SQTIHQWPATLVQPVGSPLSLECTVEGTSNPNLYWYRQAAGRGLQLLFYSVGIGQISSEVPQNLSASRPQDRQFILSSKKLLLSDSGFYLCAWSIGQGQYEQYFGPGTRLTVT.

In its sample, this clonotype was seen many times. The chain is built from TRBV7-9 and TRBJ2-1, with 10 bases that match TRBD2. Looked up from germline, CDR1 is SEHNR and CDR2 is FQNEAQ (reference sequence). CDR3 length equals 13 residues. J lost 9 bases, V lost 5 bases, and 4 bases had no gene match. The CDR3 DNA reads as TGTGCCAGCAGCAGCGGGAGGGCCGCTGAGCAGTTCTTC. This codes for CASSSGRAAEQFF.

Ten or more counts support this clonotype. The rearrangement links TRBV20-1 to TRBJ2-1, with TRBD2 matching 9 bases. The CDR3 length is 18 residues. Germline CDR1 is DFQATT and CDR2 is SNEGSKA (reference sequence). Unmatched junction bases numbered 16, after V lost 3 bases and J lost 4 bases. The chain's CDR3 is CSASHSGRNRWAYNEQFF. The DNA for the CDR3 is TGCAGTGCTAGCCACAGCGGGAGGAATAGGTGGGCATACAATGAGCAGTTCTTC.

Notes on this clonotype: Sequence at one end of the junction differs from germline and may be a read error. The J gene is TRBJ2-3, the V gene TRBV6-9; D may match TRBD1 or TRBD2 (6 bases each). The CDR3 is 19 residues long. The V gene's germline CDR1 is MNHGY and CDR2 SVAAGI. The CDR3 sequence: CASSYHLRIGGASTDTQYF. The CDR3 DNA sequence: TGTGCCAGCAGTTACCACCTGAGGATCGGGGGCGCGAGCACAGATACGCAGTACTTT.

A few counts support this clonotype. This chain links TRBV20-1 with TRBJ1-6; D is undetermined. There are 15 residues in the CDR3. The V end lost 0 bases, the J end lost 5 bases, and 11 bases lay between the germline ends. Germline-derived CDR1 and CDR2 are DFQATT and SNEGSKA (reference sequence). In DNA, the CDR3 is TGCAGTGCTAGAGATCGCACACGCGATAATTCACCCCTCCACTTT. This sequence encodes CSARDRTRDNSPLHF.

This rearrangement joins TRBV7-9 to TRBJ1-3; TRBD1 aligns across 7 bases. Germline V gene sequence: CDR1 SEHNR, CDR2 FQNEAQ (reference sequence). This CDR3 has 17 residues. J lost 4 bases, V lost 2 bases, and 11 bases had no gene match. CDR3 coding DNA: TGTGCCAGCAGCTTAACCGCACAGGGGCTTTCGGGAAACACCATATATTTT. Amino acid sequence: CASSLTAQGLSGNTIYF.

The chain uses TRBV7-4 and TRBJ2-2; weak D call: TRBD2 (6 bases). Germline CDR1 SGHVT, CDR2 SQSDAQ. The V and J ends lost 0 bases and 2 bases respectively, with 16 bases between them. The CDR3 contains 18 residues. The CDR3 DNA reads as TGTGCCAGCAGCTTAGCAAGGCTAGCGAGATCAAACACCGGGGAGCTGTTTTTT. As protein: CASSLARLARSNTGELFF.

V usage is TRBV19 and J usage is TRBJ1-1; D gene unclear. The CDR3 totals 18 residues. CDR1 is LNHDA and CDR2 is SQIVND in the germline V gene (reference sequence). Trimming cost V 1 base and J 0 bases, with 18 bases left between them. CDR3 DNA: TGTGCCAGTAGTATAGGAAGGGCAGTTTTCTTCTTGAACACTGAAGCTTTCTTT. It codes for CASSIGRAVFFLNTEAFF.

This clonotype was counted at least ten times. This chain joins TRBV3-1 and TRBJ2-1, with TRBD2 matching 8 bases. This CDR3 region has 16 residues. Trimming cost V 9 bases and J 4 bases; bases outside gene matches: 14. The V gene's germline CDR1 is LGHDT and CDR2 YNNKEL (reference sequence). The CDR3 DNA sequence: TGTGCCAGGAACCACCCTCGGGAGGGCCAATACAATGAGCAGTTCTTC. Translation gives CARNHPREGQYNEQFF.

This clonotype was observed many times. V gene TRBV20-1 combines with J gene TRBJ2-1; 7 bases are a match to TRBD2. This CDR3 is built from 13 residues. Germline V lookup: CDR1 DFQATT, CDR2 SNEGSKA (reference sequence). J lost 5 bases, V lost 7 bases, and 8 bases had no gene match. The DNA for the CDR3 is TGCAGTGGCCGCAGCGGGATTAACAATGAGCAGTTCTTC. Its translation: CSGRSGINNEQFF.

A remark on this clonotype: A read error may explain this, as a much larger clone is one base away. In this CDR3 the conserved last residue, phenylalanine or tryptophan, is missing, so a read error is likely. The chain links TRBV13 to TRBJ1-3; D is uncertain. The CDR3 extends over 14 amino acids. Germline V CDR1 and CDR2: PRHDT, FYEKMQ (reference sequence). The V end was cut by 6 bases, the J end by 0 bases, with 9 bases between. The CDR3 region is CASSFLYSGNTIYL. CDR3 nucleotides: TGTGCCAGCAGTTTCCTATACTCTGGAAACACCATATATCTT.

There are many counts of this clonotype. The V gene is TRBV2, the J gene TRBJ2-6; no definite D call. Germline V gives CDR1 SNHLY, CDR2 FYNNEI. V was shortened by 7 bases and J by 0 bases, with 7 bases between the two germline ends. The CDR3 contains 14 residues. CDR3 residues: CASMSDSGANVLTF. The CDR3 region has the DNA TGTGCCAGCATGTCAGACTCTGGGGCCAACGTCCTGACTTTC.

This clonotype was recorded many times. At one boundary the junction diverges from the germline segment, which might be a read error. The rearrangement links TRBV12-3 or TRBV12-4 to TRBJ2-2, with TRBD2 matching 12 bases. CDR3 length equals 16 residues. The CDR3 nucleotides read TGTGCCAGCAGTCTAGCGGGAGGGCGTGCTACCGGGGAGCTGTTTTTT. It is translated as CASSLAGGRATGELFF.

This clonotype occurred many times. The chain joins TRBV11-2 to TRBJ2-7; 7 bases match TRBD1. The CDR3 consists of 15 residues. In germline, CDR1 is SGHAT, CDR2 FQNNGV. Trimming cost V 1 base and J 2 bases; bases outside gene matches: 5. The CDR3 here is CASSLAVTGAYEQYF. The CDR3 coding sequence is TGTGCCAGCAGCTTAGCCGTAACAGGGGCCTACGAGCAGTACTTC.

This clonotype was seen many times. The chain carries TRBV6-5 and TRBJ1-1; D is uncertain. Per germline, CDR1 MNHEY and CDR2 SVGAGI. V was clipped by 0 bases and J by 6 bases, with 23 bases between them. The length of the CDR3 is 18 residues. CDR3 DNA: TGTGCCAGCAGTTACTCGATCGGGAGGGCAAACCGCCCCCCTGAAGCTTTCTTT. Translation: CASSYSIGRANRPPEAFF.

V is TRBV9 and J is TRBJ2-5; D is unclear. Germline V gives CDR1 SGDLS, CDR2 YYNGEE. The V end lost 4 bases, the J end lost 5 bases, and 12 bases lay between the germline ends. The CDR3 has 13 amino acids. The CDR3 here is CASSPTTAETQYF. As DNA, the CDR3 is TGTGCCAGCAGCCCCACCACCGCTGAGACCCAGTACTTC.

This clonotype was seen a handful of times. At one end, the junction sequence differs from germline, possibly due to a read error. The rearrangement uses TRBV2 and TRBJ2-3; TRBD2 agrees at 8 bases. This CDR3 is 15 amino acids long. Germline V gene lookup returns CDR1 SNHLY and CDR2 FYNNEI. CDR3 DNA: TGCGCCAGCACCGTCGTTAGCGGGACGGGAGATACGCAGTATTTT. Its translation: CASTVVSGTGDTQYF.

The rearrangement uses TRBV27 and TRBJ2-1; D might be TRBD2 (7 bases). CDR1 and CDR2 from the germline V gene are MNHEY and SMNVEV (reference sequence). With 2 bases removed from V and 6 bases from J, the gap between germline ends came to 14 bases. This CDR3 is 15 amino acids long. This CDR3 reads CASSLSGLGGNEQFF. CDR3 nucleotides: TGTGCCAGCAGTTTAAGCGGACTAGGGGGCAATGAGCAGTTCTTC.

This clonotype showed up just a few times. The chain employs TRBV6-1 and TRBJ2-7; no reliable D call. The CDR3 is 13 residues long. Germline CDR1 is MNHNS and CDR2 is SASEGT. The V end lost 3 bases, the J end lost 1 base, and 7 bases lay between the germline ends. The CDR3 spells CASSDTISYEQYF. CDR3 bases: TGTGCCAGCAGTGACACCATATCCTACGAGCAGTACTTC.

This clonotype was observed many times. The chain has TRBV27 and TRBJ2-1; a weak D match, TRBD1 (6 bases). The ends were cut back, 3 bases at V and 5 bases at J, with 11 bases in the middle. Germline CDR1 reads MNHEY; CDR2 reads SMNVEV (reference sequence). This CDR3 is built from 14 residues. The CDR3, as DNA: TGTGCCAGCAGTTTGCAGGGGACCCACAATGAGCAGTTCTTC. Translating it yields CASSLQGTHNEQFF.

The V and J genes are TRBV18 and TRBJ1-3; no reliable D call. V gave up 8 bases and J gave up 0 bases, with 14 bases separating them. Per the germline V gene, CDR1 is KGHSH and CDR2 is LQKENI. CDR3 length: 15 residues. The CDR3 DNA sequence: TGTGCCAGCGTGCCCGGGCCTTACTCTGGAAACACCATATATTTT. Its translation is CASVPGPYSGNTIYF.

This clonotype occurred many times. J is TRBJ2-2 and V is TRBV7-2; 11 bases fit TRBD2. CDR1 and CDR2 (germline): SGHTA, FQGNSA. The trim removed 5 bases at V and 6 bases at J, leaving 8 bases unmatched. CDR3 length: 16 residues. CDR3 in DNA: TGTGCCAGCAGCGCAAGACTAGCGGGACTCTCCGGGGAGCTGTTTTTT. This translates into CASSARLAGLSGELFF.

This clonotype was detected only once. This sequence is one base from a far larger clone and is likely a read error. The genes are TRBV11-3 and TRBJ2-7; a possible D gene is TRBD1 (5 bases). The CDR3 length is 14 residues. CDR1 is SGHNT, CDR2 YENEEA, per germline. The ends were cut back, 0 bases at V and 2 bases at J, with 8 bases in the middle. CDR3 loop: CASSLDQGPYEQYF. CDR3 nucleotides: TGTGCCAGCAGCTTAGACCAGGGTCCCTACGAGCAGTACTTC.

This clonotype has a count of ten or more. V gene TRBV5-4 combines with J gene TRBJ1-1; unclear D gene. From germline, CDR1 is SGHNT and CDR2 YYREEE (reference sequence). Trimming pared 4 bases from V and 2 bases from J, leaving 9 bases between. CDR3 length equals 13 residues. The CDR3 DNA reads as TGTGCCAGCAGCCCGGCCAAAAACACTGAAGCTTTCTTT. Protein product: CASSPAKNTEAFF.